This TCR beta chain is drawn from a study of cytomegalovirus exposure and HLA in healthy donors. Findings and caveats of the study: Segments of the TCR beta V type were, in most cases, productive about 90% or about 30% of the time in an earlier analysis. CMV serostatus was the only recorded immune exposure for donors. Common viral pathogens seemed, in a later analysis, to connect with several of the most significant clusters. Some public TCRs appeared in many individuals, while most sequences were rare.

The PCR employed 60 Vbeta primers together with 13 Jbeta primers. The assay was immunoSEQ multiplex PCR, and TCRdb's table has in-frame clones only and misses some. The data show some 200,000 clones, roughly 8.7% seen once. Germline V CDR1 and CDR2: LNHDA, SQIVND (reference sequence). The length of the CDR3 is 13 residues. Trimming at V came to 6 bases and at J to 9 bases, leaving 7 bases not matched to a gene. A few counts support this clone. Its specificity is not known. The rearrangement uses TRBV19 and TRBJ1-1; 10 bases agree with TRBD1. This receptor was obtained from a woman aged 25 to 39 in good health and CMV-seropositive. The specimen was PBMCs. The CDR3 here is CASRDRGFHQAFF. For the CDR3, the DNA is TGTGCCAGTAGGGACAGGGGGTTCCATCAAGCTTTCTTT.